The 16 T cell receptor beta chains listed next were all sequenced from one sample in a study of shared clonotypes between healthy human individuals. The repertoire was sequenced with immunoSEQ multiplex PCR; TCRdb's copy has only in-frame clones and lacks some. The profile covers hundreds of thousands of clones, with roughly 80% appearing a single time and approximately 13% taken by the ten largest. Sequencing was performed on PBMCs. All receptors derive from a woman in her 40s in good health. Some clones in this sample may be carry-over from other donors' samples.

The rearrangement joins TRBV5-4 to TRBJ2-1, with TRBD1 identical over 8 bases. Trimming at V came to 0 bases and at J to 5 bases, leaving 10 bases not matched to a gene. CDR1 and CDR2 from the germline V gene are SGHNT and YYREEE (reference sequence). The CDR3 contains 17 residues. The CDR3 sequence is CASSLALGQGPNNEQFF. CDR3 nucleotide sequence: TGTGCCAGCAGCTTGGCCTTAGGACAGGGACCCAACAATGAGCAGTTCTTC. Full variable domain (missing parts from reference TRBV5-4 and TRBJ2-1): ETGVTQSPTHLIKTRGQQVTLRCSSQSGHNTVSWYQQALGQGPQFIFQYYREEENGRGNFPPRFSGLQFPNYSSELNVNALELDDSALYLCASSLALGQGPNNEQFFGPGTRLTVL.

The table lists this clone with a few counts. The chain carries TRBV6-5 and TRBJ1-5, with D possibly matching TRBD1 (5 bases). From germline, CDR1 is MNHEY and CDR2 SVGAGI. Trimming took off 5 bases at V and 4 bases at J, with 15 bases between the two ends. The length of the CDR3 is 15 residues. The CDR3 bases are TGTGCCAGCAGTCACCGGGGGGTATCTAATCAGCCCCAGCATTTT. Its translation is CASSHRGVSNQPQHF.

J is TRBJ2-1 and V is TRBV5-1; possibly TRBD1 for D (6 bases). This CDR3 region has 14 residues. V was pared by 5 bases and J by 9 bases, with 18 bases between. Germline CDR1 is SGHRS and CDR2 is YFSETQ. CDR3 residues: CASSWTDLRSEQFF. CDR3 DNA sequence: TGCGCCAGCAGTTGGACAGACTTGAGATCTGAGCAGTTCTTC. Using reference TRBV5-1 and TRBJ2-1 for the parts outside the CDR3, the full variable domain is KAGVTQTPRYLIKTRGQQVTLSCSPISGHRSVSWYQQTPGQGLQFLFEYFSETQRNKGNFPGRFSGRQFSNSRSEMNVSTLELGDSALYLCASSWTDLRSEQFFGPGTRLTVL.

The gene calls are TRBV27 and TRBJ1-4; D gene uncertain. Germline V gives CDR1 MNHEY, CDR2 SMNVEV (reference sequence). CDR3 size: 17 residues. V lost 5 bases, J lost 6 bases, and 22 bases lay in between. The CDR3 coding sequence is TGTGCCAGCAGTCCCTCTACCCCAGGTAGTTCTGATGAAAAACTGTTTTTT. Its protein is CASSPSTPGSSDEKLFF.

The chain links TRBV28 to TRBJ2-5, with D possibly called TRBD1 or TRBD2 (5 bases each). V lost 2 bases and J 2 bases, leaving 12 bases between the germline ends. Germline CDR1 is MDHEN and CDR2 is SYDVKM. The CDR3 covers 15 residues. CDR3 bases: TGTGCCAGCAGTTTAACCGGGGCTAATCAAGAGACCCAGTACTTC. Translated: CASSLTGANQETQYF.

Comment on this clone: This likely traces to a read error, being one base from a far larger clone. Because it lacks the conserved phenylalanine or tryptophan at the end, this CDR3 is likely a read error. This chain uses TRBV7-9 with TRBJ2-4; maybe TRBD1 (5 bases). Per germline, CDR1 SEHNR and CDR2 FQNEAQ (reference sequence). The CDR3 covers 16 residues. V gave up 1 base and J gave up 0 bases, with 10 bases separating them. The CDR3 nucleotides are TGTGCCAGCAGCTTAGGGGCAGGGCTAGCCAAAAACATTCAGTACCTC. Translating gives CASSLGAGLAKNIQYL.

CDR3 protein: CASSAHVGEGYTF. In DNA form, the CDR3 reads TGTGCCAGCAGCGCCCATGTGGGGGAAGGCTACACCTTC. The rearrangement links TRBV9 to TRBJ1-2; D perhaps matches TRBD1 (5 bases). Germline V gene lookup returns CDR1 SGDLS and CDR2 YYNGEE. CDR3 size: 13 residues. Trimming cost V 3 bases and J 8 bases, with 14 bases left between them.

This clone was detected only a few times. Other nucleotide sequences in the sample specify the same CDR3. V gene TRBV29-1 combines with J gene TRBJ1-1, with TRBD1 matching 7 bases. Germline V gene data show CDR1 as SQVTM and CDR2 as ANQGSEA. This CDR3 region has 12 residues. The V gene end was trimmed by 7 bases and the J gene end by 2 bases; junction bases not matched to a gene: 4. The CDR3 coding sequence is TGCAGCGCCCGGACAGGAAACACTGAAGCTTTCTTT. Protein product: CSARTGNTEAFF. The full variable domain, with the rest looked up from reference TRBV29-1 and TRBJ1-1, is SAVISQKPSRDICQRGTSLTIQCQVDSQVTMMFWYRQQPGQSLTLIATANQGSEATYESGFVIDKFPISRPNLTFSTLTVSNMSPEDSSIYLCSARTGNTEAFFGQGTRLTVV.

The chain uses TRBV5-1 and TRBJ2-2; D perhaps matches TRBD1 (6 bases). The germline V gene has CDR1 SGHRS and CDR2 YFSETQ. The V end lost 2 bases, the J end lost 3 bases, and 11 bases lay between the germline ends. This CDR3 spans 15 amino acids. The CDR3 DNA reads TGCGCCAGCAGCTTCCAGGGGCGAGACACCGGGGAGCTGTTTTTT. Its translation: CASSFQGRDTGELFF. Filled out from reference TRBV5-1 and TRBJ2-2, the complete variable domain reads KAGVTQTPRYLIKTRGQQVTLSCSPISGHRSVSWYQQTPGQGLQFLFEYFSETQRNKGNFPGRFSGRQFSNSRSEMNVSTLELGDSALYLCASSFQGRDTGELFFGEGSRLTVL.

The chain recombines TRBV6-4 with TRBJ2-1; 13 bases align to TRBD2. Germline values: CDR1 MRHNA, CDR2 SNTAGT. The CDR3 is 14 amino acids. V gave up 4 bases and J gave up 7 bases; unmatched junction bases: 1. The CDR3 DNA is TGTGCCAGCAGTGCGGGACTAGCGGGGAATGAGCAGTTCTTC. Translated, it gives CASSAGLAGNEQFF.

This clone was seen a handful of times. DNA of the CDR3: TGTGCCACCAGCAGAGGAGTCGGGACAGGCACCAACGAGCAGTACTTC. Its translation is CATSRGVGTGTNEQYF. This chain joins TRBV15 and TRBJ2-7, with 8 bases lining up with TRBD1. Germline CDR1 reads LNHNV; CDR2 reads YYDKDF (reference sequence). The CDR3 is made up of 16 amino acids. The V gene end was trimmed by 1 base and the J gene end by 5 bases; junction bases not matched to a gene: 10.

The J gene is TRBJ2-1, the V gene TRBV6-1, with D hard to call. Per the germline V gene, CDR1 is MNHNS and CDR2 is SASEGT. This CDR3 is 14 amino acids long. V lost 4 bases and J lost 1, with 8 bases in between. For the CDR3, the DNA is TGTGCCAGCAGTGGGTCAGATTCCTACAATGAGCAGTTCTTC. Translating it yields CASSGSDSYNEQFF.

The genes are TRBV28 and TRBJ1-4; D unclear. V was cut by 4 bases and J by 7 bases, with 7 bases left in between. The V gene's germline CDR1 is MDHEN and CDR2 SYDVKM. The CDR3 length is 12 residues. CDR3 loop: CASSYLGEKLFF. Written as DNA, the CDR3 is TGTGCCAGCAGTTACCTTGGTGAAAAACTGTTTTTT.

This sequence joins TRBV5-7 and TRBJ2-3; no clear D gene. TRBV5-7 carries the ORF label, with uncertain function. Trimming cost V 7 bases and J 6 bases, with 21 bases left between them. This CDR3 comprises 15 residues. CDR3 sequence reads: CASPFIVHGVDTQYF. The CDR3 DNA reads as TGTGCCAGCCCCTTTATAGTCCACGGAGTGGATACGCAGTATTTT.

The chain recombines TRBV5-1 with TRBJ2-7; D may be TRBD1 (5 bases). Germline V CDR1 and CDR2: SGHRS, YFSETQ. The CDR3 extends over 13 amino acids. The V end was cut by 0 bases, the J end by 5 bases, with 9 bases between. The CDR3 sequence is CASSLGWGHEQYF. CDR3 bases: TGCGCCAGCAGCTTGGGGTGGGGCCACGAGCAGTACTTC.

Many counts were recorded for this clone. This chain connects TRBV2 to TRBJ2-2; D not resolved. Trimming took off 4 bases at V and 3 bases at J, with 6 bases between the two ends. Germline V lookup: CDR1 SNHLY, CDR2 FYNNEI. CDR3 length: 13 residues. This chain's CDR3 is CASSGVHTGELFF. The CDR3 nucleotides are TGTGCCAGCAGTGGAGTGCACACCGGGGAGCTGTTTTTT.